The 23 T cell receptor beta chains below come from one sample, sequenced in a study of human T cells and chemical hapten exposure. Time point here: patch test 2, 6 weeks after DPC sensitization. Specified treatment: therapeutic diphenylcyclopropenone sensitization with weekly scalp DPC. TCRdb called the RACE reads again in MiXCR, with one record for every CDR3 protein. Among 350,000 to 400,000 distinct CDR3 sequences, around 6% were seen once, and the ten largest hold about 5%. The sample consisted of whole blood, taken in connection with sensitization to the hapten diphenylcyclopropenone (DPC). The receptors here all came from a woman between 18 and 29 years old with alopecia areata. Some clones in this sample may be carry-over from other donors' samples.

This clonotype was found many times. The chain links TRBV12-5 to TRBJ1-1, with 11 bases that match TRBD1. The CDR3 has 16 amino acids. Germline values: CDR1 LGHNT, CDR2 FRNRAP. After removal of 5 bases from V and 5 bases from J, the junction contained 10 bases not matched to a gene. The CDR3 nucleotides are TGTGCTAGTGGTCTATTAAGGGACAGGGGGTGGACTGAAGCTTTCTTT. Its protein product is CASGLLRDRGWTEAFF.

In its sample, this clonotype was seen once. The chain carries TRBV6-5 and TRBJ1-1; 8 nucleotides agree with TRBD1. Germline loops: CDR1 MNHEY, CDR2 SVGAGI. The ends lost 5 bases at V and 3 bases at J; junction bases unmatched: 8. The CDR3 extends over 15 amino acids. DNA of the CDR3: TGTGCCAGCAGTACCGGACAGGGCTGGGACACTGAAGCTTTCTTT. It yields the protein CASSTGQGWDTEAFF.

This clonotype was seen ten or more times. The rearrangement uses TRBV10-3 and TRBJ1-4, with D hard to call. V was shortened by 0 bases and J by 2 bases, with 10 bases between the two germline ends. CDR3 length: 16 amino acids. In germline, CDR1 is ENHRY, CDR2 SYGVKD. CDR3 bases: TGTGCCATCAGTGAGTCGAGGGTAGATACTAATGAAAAACTGTTTTTT. Residues: CAISESRVDTNEKLFF.

This clonotype was detected ten times or more. The CDR3: CASRTGTDNSPLHF. CDR3 nucleotides: TGTGCCAGCAGAACCGGGACGGATAATTCACCCCTCCACTTT. This chain links TRBV27 with TRBJ1-6; tentative D call: TRBD1 (5 bases). The ends were cut back, 6 bases at V and 5 bases at J, with 11 bases in the middle. Germline-derived CDR1 and CDR2 are MNHEY and SMNVEV (reference sequence). CDR3 length: 14 amino acids.

The V call is TRBV5-5, the J call TRBJ2-3; 9 bases are a match to TRBD1. CDR1 SGHKS and CDR2 YYEKEE come from the germline V gene (reference sequence). This CDR3 comprises 18 residues. J gave up 1 base and V 4 bases, and 13 bases lay outside the gene matches. Here the CDR3 reads CASSQQIGTGRGTDTQYF. The CDR3 DNA follows: TGTGCCAGCAGCCAACAGATCGGGACAGGGAGGGGCACAGATACGCAGTATTTT. The complete variable domain, with remaining parts taken from reference TRBV5-5 and TRBJ2-3, reads DAGVTQSPTHLIKTRGQQVTLRCSPISGHKSVSWYQQVLGQGPQFIFQYYEKEERGRGNFPDRFSARQFPNYSSELNVNALLLGDSALYLCASSQQIGTGRGTDTQYFGPGTRLTVL.

This clonotype was seen at least ten times. The V and J genes are TRBV12-3 or TRBV12-4 and TRBJ1-1; 7 nucleotides align to TRBD1. The length of the CDR3 is 16 residues. After removal of 6 bases from V and 9 bases from J, the junction contained 19 bases not matched to a gene. The CDR3 bases are TGTGCCAGCAGCCCCTGGGAGGGGGCATCCCCCTTTCAAGCTTTCTTT. Protein product: CASSPWEGASPFQAFF.

V is TRBV7-2 and J is TRBJ1-6; D uncertain. Per the germline V gene, CDR1 is SGHTA and CDR2 is FQGNSA. V gave up 4 bases and J gave up 0 bases, with 10 bases separating them. This CDR3 is 16 amino acids long. CDR3 protein: CASSSITFSYNSPLHF. The CDR3 bases are TGTGCCAGCAGCTCTATAACATTCTCCTATAATTCACCCCTCCACTTT.

The chain is built from TRBV15 and TRBJ1-2; D gene uncertain. The V end lost 5 bases, the J end lost 2 bases, and 12 bases lay between the germline ends. Germline V gene sequence: CDR1 LNHNV, CDR2 YYDKDF (reference sequence). The CDR3 runs 14 residues. DNA of the CDR3: TGTGCCACCAGCGCAGAGCAATTGAACTATGGCTACACCTTC. It codes for CATSAEQLNYGYTF.

Many counts were recorded for this clonotype. This chain links TRBV4-3 with TRBJ2-7; possibly TRBD2 for D (6 bases). Germline V gene data show CDR1 as LGHNA and CDR2 as YSLEER. The length of the CDR3 is 16 residues. The V gene lost 0 bases and the J gene lost 3 bases, with 15 bases spanning the gap. The CDR3 DNA is TGCGCCAGCAGCCAAGATGCCGCCGGGGGTCGCTACGAGCAGTACTTC. Encoded protein: CASSQDAAGGRYEQYF.

This clonotype has ten or more counts. The chain has TRBV2 and TRBJ2-5; D ambiguous. This CDR3 region has 11 residues. Trimming cost V 2 bases and J 5 bases, with 3 bases left between them. CDR1 is SNHLY and CDR2 is FYNNEI in the germline V gene. The chain's CDR3 is CASSEQETQYF. CDR3 DNA sequence: TGTGCCAGCAGTGAACAGGAGACCCAGTACTTC. The full variable domain, in which reference TRBV2 and TRBJ2-5 provide the parts outside the CDR3, is EPEVTQTPSHQVTQMGQEVILRCVPISNHLYFYWYRQILGQKVEFLVSFYNNEISEKSEIFDDQFSVERPDGSNFTLKIRSTKLEDSAMYFCASSEQETQYFGPGTRLLVL.

This clonotype was found many times. The CDR3 DNA reads TGTGCCAGCAGCTTAATATCGACCCCATATGGCTACACCTTC. This sequence encodes CASSLISTPYGYTF. The chain is built from TRBV7-2 and TRBJ1-2; D remains ambiguous. The germline V gene has CDR1 SGHTA and CDR2 FQGNSA. The V gene lost 2 bases and the J gene lost 5 bases, with 12 bases spanning the gap. The CDR3 loop spans 14 amino acids.

This clonotype was counted ten times or more. The chain uses TRBV12-3 or TRBV12-4 and TRBJ2-3; 12 positions agree with TRBD2. V lost 6 bases to trimming and J lost 1 base; unmatched junction nucleotides: 5. The CDR3 spans 16 residues. In nucleotides, the CDR3 is TGTGCCAGCAGCCAACTAGCGGGGGGCGGCACAGATACGCAGTATTTT. This encodes CASSQLAGGGTDTQYF.

This clonotype appeared many times. The rearrangement uses TRBV7-9 and TRBJ1-5; unclear D gene. Per germline, CDR1 SEHNR and CDR2 FQNEAQ (reference sequence). V lost 5 bases to trimming and J lost 0 bases, with 14 bases between them. This CDR3 contains 16 residues. The CDR3 loop is CASSRSLLNSNQPQHF. The CDR3, as DNA: TGTGCCAGCAGCAGGTCTCTCCTAAATAGCAATCAGCCCCAGCATTTT.

This clonotype was recorded many times. A read error may produce the germline difference seen at one junction end. The rearrangement links TRBV29-1 to TRBJ2-7; possibly TRBD2 for D (5 bases). CDR1 and CDR2 from the germline V gene are SQVTM and ANQGSEA. The CDR3 sequence is 11 residues long. The CDR3 DNA follows: TGCAGCGTTGAAGAGGAAGCCCGCCGGACTTTC. Amino acids: CSVEEEARRTF.

This clonotype turned up a few times. V gene TRBV3-1 combines with J gene TRBJ1-6, with D perhaps matching TRBD1 (5 bases). The germline V and J ends were trimmed by 0 bases and 9 bases, with 6 bases remaining between them. Looked up from germline, CDR1 is LGHDT and CDR2 is YNNKEL (reference sequence). This CDR3 comprises 13 residues. This chain's CDR3 is CASSQEDSSPLHF. The CDR3, as DNA: TGTGCCAGCAGCCAAGAAGACAGTTCACCCCTCCACTTT.

This chain connects TRBV18 to TRBJ2-3; 10 nucleotides line up with TRBD2. In germline, CDR1 is KGHSH, CDR2 LQKENI. The V and J ends lost 6 bases and 5 bases, in that order; junction bases with no gene match: 11. The CDR3 loop spans 16 amino acids. CDR3 sequence reads: CASSLSGTSAGDTQYF. The CDR3 coding sequence is TGTGCCAGCTCCCTGAGCGGGACTAGCGCCGGAGATACGCAGTATTTT.

In its sample, this clonotype was seen a few times. This rearrangement joins TRBV28 to TRBJ2-7, with 7 nucleotides matching TRBD1. CDR3 length: 14 amino acids. Germline V lookup: CDR1 MDHEN, CDR2 SYDVKM. V shed 3 bases, J shed 6 bases, and the junction held 8 bases outside the gene matches. The CDR3 is CASSFGTDRGEQYF. In nucleotides, the CDR3 is TGTGCCAGCAGTTTTGGGACAGATCGGGGCGAGCAGTACTTC.

This clonotype was seen ten or more times. This chain links TRBV6-5 with TRBJ2-3; D is uncertain. Between the trimmed V and J ends, which lost 2 bases and 0 bases, there was a span of 6 bases. The CDR3 loop spans 14 amino acids. The germline CDR1 and CDR2 sequences are MNHEY and SVGAGI. The CDR3 nucleotides read TGTGCCAGCAGTTACGGGCGAAGCACAGATACGCAGTATTTT. Protein sequence: CASSYGRSTDTQYF.

The V gene is TRBV27, the J gene TRBJ2-2, with 11 bases identical to TRBD2. V gave up 6 bases and J gave up 4 bases; unmatched junction bases: 4. The V gene's germline CDR1 is MNHEY and CDR2 SMNVEV (reference sequence). The CDR3 spans 15 residues. The CDR3 reads CASRPGLAGTGELFF. CDR3 bases: TGTGCCAGCAGACCCGGACTAGCGGGCACCGGGGAGCTGTTTTTT.

This clonotype was picked up many times. The genes are TRBV7-9 and TRBJ1-2, with D uncertain. There are 14 residues in the CDR3. Trimming removed 0 bases from V and 4 bases from J, with 9 bases in between. The germline gives CDR1 SEHNR, CDR2 FQNEAQ (reference sequence). CDR3 loop: CASSLALESYGYTF. The CDR3, as DNA: TGTGCCAGCAGCTTAGCGCTGGAAAGCTATGGCTACACCTTC.

This clonotype was seen many times. This chain links TRBV7-2 with TRBJ1-4; D ambiguous. Trimming removed 3 bases from V and 13 bases from J, with 9 bases in between. Germline V gene sequence: CDR1 SGHTA, CDR2 FQGNSA. The CDR3 sequence is 11 residues long. The DNA for the CDR3 is TGTGCCAGCAGCTTCGGAGGGCTACTGTTTTTT. The encoded protein is CASSFGGLLFF.

This clonotype was recorded many times. CDR3 loop: CASSQESGGSGGFYNEQFF. CDR3 coding DNA: TGCGCCAGCAGCCAAGAAAGTGGAGGTAGCGGGGGGTTTTACAATGAGCAGTTCTTC. The chain links TRBV4-3 to TRBJ2-1; TRBD2 matches 10 bases. The V and J ends lost 0 bases and 4 bases, in that order; junction bases with no gene match: 12. Per the germline V gene, CDR1 is LGHNA and CDR2 is YSLEER. The length of the CDR3 is 19 residues.

The rearrangement links TRBV20-1 to TRBJ1-1; 11 bases line up with TRBD1. The CDR3 extends over 17 amino acids. Per the germline V gene, CDR1 is DFQATT and CDR2 is SNEGSKA (reference sequence). With V trimmed by 2 bases and J by 3 bases, 11 bases remained unmatched. The CDR3 nucleotides are TGCAGTGCTAGAAGGGGACAGGGGGGAAAATTGCACACTGAAGCTTTCTTT. This translates into CSARRGQGGKLHTEAFF.